The following is a TCR beta chain sequence with its context. Its antigen is unidentified. These data originate in a study of a mutant IDH1 vaccine in newly diagnosed glioma. General study findings and limits: Overall, 93.3% of patients had vaccine-induced immune responses. With respect to changes in top peripheral T cell clonotypes, pseudoprogression seemed unrelated.

Time point of the sample: week 11, during vaccination. Topical imiquimod was applied with each vaccine dose, which held 300 ug of mutant IDH1 20-mer peptide. New IDH1-mutant, ATRX-lost WHO grade 3 or 4 astrocytomas occurred in donors. TCRdb's table, derived via immunoSEQ multiplex PCR, lists solely in-frame clones and lacks some. The table shows tens of thousands of clones, with 70% to 85% occurring only once. Trimming took off 3 bases at V and 10 bases at J, with 19 bases between the two ends. This CDR3 comprises 16 residues. Germline V gene sequence: CDR1 LNHNV, CDR2 YYDKDF (reference sequence). This sequence joins TRBV15 and TRBJ1-6; D perhaps matches TRBD1 (5 bases). The sample consisted of PBMCs, taken from a glioma patient whose treatment included an IDH1 peptide vaccine. The receptor comes from a woman in her forties or fifties with glioma. CDR3 sequence (DNA): TGTGCCACCAGCAGGCCCCTCCCGCAGGGAGGATCACCCCTCCACTTT. Translation: CATSRPLPQGGSPLHF.